Below are 21 T cell receptor beta chains sequenced from a single sample in a study of T cells in Graves' hyperthyroidism and ophthalmopathy. RNA transcripts provided the source from which TCR beta CDR3 regions were amplified. HTBI primers were employed in a first-round RT-PCR of the TCR CDR3. MiXCR was run by TCRdb on the multiplex PCR reads, yielding one entry per CDR3 protein. The sample lists around 520,000 distinct CDR3 sequences, roughly 24% occurring once. Sequencing used blood. The receptors were gathered from a woman aged 25 to 39 with Graves' ophthalmopathy.

This clonotype was seen repeatedly, ten times or more. J is TRBJ1-1 and V is TRBV2; TRBD1 matches at 8 bases. The V gene's germline CDR1 is SNHLY and CDR2 FYNNEI. This CDR3 has 14 amino acids. J was trimmed by 3 bases and V by 7 bases; bases with no gene match: 7. The CDR3 region has the DNA TGTGCCAGCAAGATCAGGGGGCTTGACACTGAAGCTTTCTTT. As protein: CASKIRGLDTEAFF.

This clonotype was seen repeatedly, ten times or more. This chain joins TRBV5-6 and TRBJ2-5; possibly TRBD2 for D (5 bases). CDR3 size: 13 residues. CDR1 SGHDT and CDR2 YYEEEE come from the germline V gene. Trimming pared 5 bases from V and 5 bases from J, leaving 13 bases between. CDR3 in amino acids: CASRRTLRETQYF. CDR3 bases: TGTGCCAGCAGAAGGACTCTCCGGGAGACCCAGTACTTC.

This clonotype has ten or more counts. The chain has TRBV19 and TRBJ1-5, with D maybe TRBD1 (5 bases). The V and J ends lost 6 bases and 0 bases respectively, with 12 bases between them. Germline V gene lookup returns CDR1 LNHDA and CDR2 SQIVND (reference sequence). CDR3 size: 15 residues. The DNA for the CDR3 is TGTGCCAGTAGGGGAACAGGTAATAGCAATCAGCCCCAGCATTTT. It encodes CASRGTGNSNQPQHF.

The chain uses TRBV20-1 and TRBJ2-5; 8 bases align to TRBD1. Germline-derived CDR1 and CDR2 are DFQATT and SNEGSKA (reference sequence). The J segment lost 5 bases and the V segment lost 8 bases, leaving 13 bases of the junction unmatched. The CDR3 covers 14 residues. The CDR3 sequence is CSSRPRGHKETQYF. CDR3 DNA sequence: TGCAGTTCTCGCCCCAGGGGGCATAAGGAGACCCAGTACTTC.

The chain couples TRBV5-5 to TRBJ1-6; no clear D. V lost 2 bases, J lost 0 bases, and 6 bases lay in between. This CDR3 contains 15 residues. Germline assignment: CDR1 SGHKS and CDR2 YYEKEE (reference sequence). CDR3 in amino acids: CASSLGRSYNSPLHF. CDR3 in DNA: TGTGCCAGCAGCTTAGGTCGCTCCTATAATTCACCCCTCCACTTT.

This clonotype has ten or more counts. This rearrangement joins TRBV7-9 to TRBJ1-2; D ambiguous. The CDR3 has 13 residues. Germline V gene data show CDR1 as SEHNR and CDR2 as FQNEAQ (reference sequence). The V end lost 1 base, the J end lost 8 bases, and 11 bases lay between the germline ends. CDR3 in amino acids: CASSLDTSRGYTF. CDR3 nucleotide sequence: TGTGCCAGCAGCTTAGACACATCTCGAGGCTACACCTTC.

This clonotype was seen repeatedly, ten times or more. The rearrangement uses TRBV4-3 and TRBJ2-7; D tentatively fits TRBD1 or TRBD2 (5 bases each). This CDR3 has 16 residues. Germline CDR1 is LGHNA and CDR2 is YSLEER. V lost 3 bases, J lost 0 bases, and 15 bases lay in between. The CDR3 sequence is CASSQGPGPSSYEQYF. In nucleotides, the CDR3 is TGCGCCAGCAGCCAGGGACCGGGACCTAGCTCCTACGAGCAGTACTTC.

The rearrangement joins TRBV5-1 to TRBJ1-1, with no clear D. CDR1 is SGHRS, CDR2 YFSETQ, per germline. The CDR3 length is 14 residues. V was trimmed by 4 bases and J by 0 bases, leaving 10 bases between them. CDR3 in DNA: TGCGCCAGCAGCCCCGGGTCCGTGAACACTGAAGCTTTCTTT. Encoded protein: CASSPGSVNTEAFF. Together with reference TRBV5-1 and TRBJ1-1, the CDR3 gives the full variable domain: KAGVTQTPRYLIKTRGQQVTLSCSPISGHRSVSWYQQTPGQGLQFLFEYFSETQRNKGNFPGRFSGRQFSNSRSEMNVSTLELGDSALYLCASSPGSVNTEAFFGQGTRLTVV.

This clonotype was found a few times. The gene calls are TRBV27 and TRBJ1-6, with D unresolved. The CDR3 runs to 16 residues. Trimming left V 6 bases short and J 7 bases short, with 19 bases between. Germline assignment: CDR1 MNHEY and CDR2 SMNVEV (reference sequence). The CDR3: CASSLRNPNSNSPLHF. The CDR3 DNA reads as TGTGCCAGCAGCCTCAGGAACCCCAACAGCAATTCACCCCTCCACTTT.

The chain links TRBV12-3 or TRBV12-4 to TRBJ1-2, with TRBD1 as a possible D gene (6 bases). The CDR3 is made up of 16 amino acids. Trimming cost V 7 bases and J 6 bases, with 24 bases left between them. This CDR3 reads CASTLILGTTAHGYTF. The DNA for the CDR3 is TGTGCCAGCACTCTCATTCTGGGGACAACGGCACATGGCTACACCTTC.

This clonotype occurred many times. This chain's CDR3 is CAWSDPNPYEQYF. The CDR3 DNA reads as TGTGCCTGGAGTGACCCTAATCCCTACGAGCAGTACTTC. This chain uses TRBV30 with TRBJ2-7; D unclear. Germline V CDR1 and CDR2: GTSNPN, SVGIG (reference sequence). CDR3 length: 13 amino acids. V was shortened by 1 base and J by 2 bases, with 9 bases between the two germline ends.

The V gene is TRBV12-3 or TRBV12-4, the J gene TRBJ1-1, with D unresolved. This CDR3 contains 13 residues. V was cut by 6 bases and J by 3 bases, with 11 bases left in between. CDR3 sequence: CASRWQEDTEAFF. CDR3 nucleotides: TGTGCCAGCAGGTGGCAGGAGGACACTGAAGCTTTCTTT.

This clonotype was detected a few times. The genes are TRBV2 and TRBJ2-5, with D perhaps matching TRBD1 (5 bases). The germline CDR1 and CDR2 sequences are SNHLY and FYNNEI. Trimming cost V 2 bases and J 4 bases, with 11 bases left between them. CDR3 length: 14 amino acids. The CDR3 loop is CASSEIAGLETQYF. The DNA for the CDR3 is TGTGCCAGCAGTGAAATCGCAGGGCTAGAGACCCAGTACTTC.

V and J are TRBV2 and TRBJ2-2; 7 nucleotides agree with TRBD1. The germline CDR1 and CDR2 sequences are SNHLY and FYNNEI. This CDR3 is 18 amino acids long. V was clipped by 4 bases and J by 0 bases; unmatched bases: 11. Here the CDR3 reads CASSAGYLGTANTGELFF. For the CDR3, the DNA is TGTGCCAGCAGTGCTGGGTACCTCGGGACAGCGAACACCGGGGAGCTGTTTTTT. Full variable domain (missing parts from reference TRBV2 and TRBJ2-2): EPEVTQTPSHQVTQMGQEVILRCVPISNHLYFYWYRQILGQKVEFLVSFYNNEISEKSEIFDDQFSVERPDGSNFTLKIRSTKLEDSAMYFCASSAGYLGTANTGELFFGEGSRLTVL.

As DNA, the CDR3 is TGTGCCAGCAGCCAAGCCCTCGGACTTGCTGCCGAGCAGTACTTC. Its translation: CASSQALGLAAEQYF. This chain links TRBV4-2 with TRBJ2-7; maybe TRBD2 (5 bases). Germline assignment: CDR1 LGHNA and CDR2 YNFKEQ. V was trimmed by 1 base and J by 6 bases, leaving 16 bases between them. This CDR3 spans 15 amino acids.

This clonotype was detected ten times or more. The rearrangement joins TRBV5-6 to TRBJ1-1, with a weak D call TRBD1 (5 bases). V lost 4 bases, J lost 0 bases, and 10 bases lay in between. CDR1 is SGHDT and CDR2 is YYEEEE in the germline V gene. This CDR3 contains 14 residues. CDR3 region: CASSRGAMNTEAFF. DNA of the CDR3: TGTGCCAGCAGCAGGGGAGCAATGAACACTGAAGCTTTCTTT.

This clonotype was counted at least ten times. This chain joins TRBV7-2 and TRBJ1-5, with D possibly being TRBD1 (5 bases). This CDR3 has 14 residues. Germline assignment: CDR1 SGHTA and CDR2 FQGNSA. Between the trimmed V and J ends, which lost 5 bases and 6 bases, there was a span of 14 bases. The CDR3 spells CASSPAGDLQPQHF. CDR3 in DNA: TGTGCCAGCAGCCCTGCGGGGGATCTTCAGCCCCAGCATTTT.

This clonotype occurred many times. V usage is TRBV7-8 and J usage is TRBJ1-2; D possibly corresponds to TRBD1 (5 bases). Germline V gene sequence: CDR1 SGHVS, CDR2 FQNEAQ. This CDR3 is 16 amino acids long. The germline V and J ends were trimmed by 6 bases and 4 bases, with 21 bases remaining between them. CDR3 sequence reads: CASSGTWNSLLYGYTF. The CDR3 bases are TGTGCCAGCAGTGGGACGTGGAACAGCCTCCTCTATGGCTACACCTTC.

This clonotype was seen more than once but under ten times. The V call is TRBV20-1, the J call TRBJ2-7, with D uncertain. Deletions cut 5 bases from V and 2 bases from J, with 16 bases between. From germline, CDR1 is DFQATT and CDR2 SNEGSKA (reference sequence). The CDR3 totals 14 residues. The CDR3 is CSAPSVLAPYEQYF. In nucleotides, the CDR3 is TGCAGTGCTCCATCCGTCCTCGCACCCTACGAGCAGTACTTC.

The chain couples TRBV7-2 to TRBJ1-2; D gene ambiguous. The CDR3 totals 16 residues. Trimming took off 0 bases at V and 0 bases at J, with 11 bases between the two ends. Germline CDR1 is SGHTA and CDR2 is FQGNSA. The CDR3 coding sequence is TGTGCCAGCAGCTTAGCGAGTCGGATTACTAACTATGGCTACACCTTC. Translation gives CASSLASRITNYGYTF.

This clonotype was counted many times. V usage is TRBV6-5 and J usage is TRBJ1-1; 8 nucleotides agree with TRBD1. V was pared by 2 bases and J by 8 bases, with 4 bases of the junction left unmatched. This CDR3 spans 13 amino acids. CDR1 is MNHEY, CDR2 SVGAGI, per germline. As DNA, the CDR3 is TGTGCCAGCAGTTACCCTGGACAGGGCGAAGCTTTCTTT. Amino acid sequence: CASSYPGQGEAFF.